This T cell receptor (beta chain) is from a study of blood T cell repertoires in COVID-19. The overall study: T cells, B-cell-depleted T cells, or PBMCs supplied cDNA or gDNA.

Only in-frame clones appear in the TCRdb table, and some are missing; sequencing was by immunoSEQ multiplex PCR. The sample includes roughly 100,000 clones, more than 75% seen only once; the top ten take 15%. Sequenced material: peripheral blood. The origin of this receptor is a man aged 45-65 years with acute or convalescent COVID-19.

CDR3 DNA: TGCAGTGCGAGTAGCGGGAACACCGGGGAGCTGTTTTTT. Protein sequence: CSASSGNTGELFF. The V call is TRBV20-1, the J call TRBJ2-2, with D possibly being TRBD2 (6 bases). The V and J ends lost 6 bases and 1 base respectively, with 9 bases between them. CDR1 DFQATT and CDR2 SNEGSKA come from the germline V gene (reference sequence). CDR3 length: 13 amino acids.